A single T cell receptor beta chain is shown here with its context. The data belong to a study of patients and donors after allogeneic stem cell transplantation. TCRdb analysed the RT-PCR reads with MiXCR anew, one entry per CDR3 protein. The sample shows approximately 200,000 distinct CDR3 sequences, 11% to 15% of them seen only once. This CDR3 is 12 amino acids long. Trimming stripped 5 bases from V and 6 bases from J, with 11 bases between. Germline V gene lookup returns CDR1 SEHNR and CDR2 FQNEAQ (reference sequence). This chain links TRBV7-9 with TRBJ2-7, with D tentatively TRBD1 (5 bases). The specimen was blood, either unsorted or a sorted T cell fraction (not recorded which). The TCR originated in a human donor who was either an allogeneic HSCT recipient or a stem cell or donor lymphocyte infusion donor (not recorded which). It is not recorded whose cells these are; they may come from a transplant donor. The CDR3 region has the DNA TGTGCCAGCAGCCCTGCAGGGCGCGAGCAGTACTTC. Its protein is CASSPAGREQYF. Full variable domain (missing parts from reference TRBV7-9 and TRBJ2-7): DTGVSQNPRHKITKRGQNVTFRCDPISEHNRLYWYRQTLGQGPEFLTYFQNEAQLEKSRLLSDRFSAERPKGSFSTLEIQRTEQGDSAMYLCASSPAGREQYFGPGTRLTVT.